This TCR beta chain originates from a study of vaccination effects on CD4 cells after COVID-19. Study-level background: Post-vaccine sample collection fell at a median of 72 days after the second dose.

Clones were sequenced by immunoSEQ multiplex PCR, and TCRdb holds only the in-frame ones, with some missing. Of some 69,000 clones in the sample, 73% are singletons; the top ten hold more than 2%. This CDR3 comprises 16 residues. The V end lost 2 bases, the J end lost 0 bases, and 11 bases lay between the germline ends. Per germline, CDR1 SNHLY and CDR2 FYNNEI. Culture proceeded for 10 days, and CD4+ T cells were then isolated. Each participant was given two doses of one vaccine (BNT162b2 or mRNA-1273). According to the study, vaccine recipients showed no prior SARS-CoV-2 infection and negative nucleocapsid antibodies. General study points: The study had few convalescent patients and no early post-infection timepoints. Cross-reactivity toward common cold coronaviruses was confined to only 1 of 255 vaccine-induced clones in healthy vaccinees.

A word on this clone: The antigen is unknown.

The rearrangement uses TRBV2 and TRBJ2-1; D perhaps matches TRBD1 (6 bases). The clonotype was recovered from a human donor who received a COVID-19 vaccine. The sequences come from CD4+ T cells from PBMCs cultured without peptide, collected after COVID-19 vaccination. In DNA, the CDR3 is TGTGCCAGCAGTGAAAGTATAGGGGGCTCCTACAATGAGCAGTTCTTC. Protein product: CASSESIGGSYNEQFF.